This T cell receptor beta chain appears in the sequencing data of a study of blood T cell repertoires in COVID-19. Cohort assignment relied on participant-reported clinical history. Original analysis: The assay estimated nucleated cells by amplifying reference gene primers. Assay: immunoSEQ multiplex PCR; the TCRdb copy retains only in-frame clones and omits some. That table supplies the V and J calls and clone size; D and trimming were determined from the DNA. The sample lists some 250,000 clones, 89% occurring once. The clonotype comes from a woman aged 30 to 39 with acute COVID-19. The sequencing sample was made of PBMCs or T cells enriched from blood (not recorded which).

CDR3 DNA sequence: TGTGCCAGCAGTGCCCACAGGGGGCGTAGAGAACACACTGAAGCTTTCTTT. Amino acids: CASSAHRGRREHTEAFF. This chain links TRBV28 with TRBJ1-1, with 9 bases matching TRBD1. This CDR3 contains 17 residues. CDR1 is MDHEN, CDR2 SYDVKM, per germline. J gave up 3 bases and V 5 bases, and 13 bases lay outside the gene matches. The complete variable domain, with remaining parts taken from reference TRBV28 and TRBJ1-1, reads DVKVTQSSRYLVKRTGEKVFLECVQDMDHENMFWYRQDPGLGLRLIYFSYDVKMKEKGDIPEGYSVSREKKERFSLILESASTNQTSMYLCASSAHRGRREHTEAFFGQGTRLTVV.